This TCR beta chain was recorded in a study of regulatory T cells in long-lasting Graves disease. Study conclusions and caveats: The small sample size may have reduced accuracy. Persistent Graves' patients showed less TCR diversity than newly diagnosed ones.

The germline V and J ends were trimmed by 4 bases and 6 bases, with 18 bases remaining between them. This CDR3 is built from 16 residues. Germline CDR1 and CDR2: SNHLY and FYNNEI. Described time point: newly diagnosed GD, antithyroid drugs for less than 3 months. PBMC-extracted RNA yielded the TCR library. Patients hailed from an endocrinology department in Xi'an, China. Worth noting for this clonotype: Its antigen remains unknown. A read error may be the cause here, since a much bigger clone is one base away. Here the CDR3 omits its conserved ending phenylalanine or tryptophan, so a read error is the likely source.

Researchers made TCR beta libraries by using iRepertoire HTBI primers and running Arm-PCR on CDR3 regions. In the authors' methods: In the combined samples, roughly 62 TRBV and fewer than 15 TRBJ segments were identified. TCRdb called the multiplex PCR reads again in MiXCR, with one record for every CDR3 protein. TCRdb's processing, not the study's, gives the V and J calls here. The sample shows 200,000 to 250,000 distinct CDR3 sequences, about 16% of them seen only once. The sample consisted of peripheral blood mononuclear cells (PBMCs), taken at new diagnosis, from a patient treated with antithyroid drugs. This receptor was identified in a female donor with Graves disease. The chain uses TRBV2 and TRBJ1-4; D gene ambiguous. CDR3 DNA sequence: TGTGCCAGCAGTGCTTCTTTAGAGGGCGGTGATGAAAAACTGTTTCTT. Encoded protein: CASSASLEGGDEKLFL.